Listed below are T cell receptor beta chains from one sample, sequenced in a study of a mutant IDH1 vaccine in newly diagnosed glioma. Generated by immunoSEQ multiplex PCR, the TCRdb table keeps only in-frame clones and is missing some. The sample gives about 54,000 clones, roughly 80% of which show up once; 15% to 25% is in the top ten. The source material was PBMCs, sampled from a glioma patient treated with radiotherapy, temozolomide or both. The source is a man in his late teens or twenties with glioma. The CDR3 runs from the conserved cysteine through the conserved F or W. The order of the fields is clone size, J gene, D gene, V gene, CDR3 protein, CDR3 DNA. The D gene is left open where the match is weak. Clone size is shown for a subset of rows, as once, few, many or a class of expanded clone.

clone size: once
J gene: TRBJ2-1
D gene: TRBD2
V gene: TRBV2
CDR3 protein: CASRGTSGGYNEQFF
CDR3 DNA: TGTGCCAGCAGAGGGACTAGCGGGGGTTACAATGAGCAGTTCTTC

clone size: .
J gene: TRBJ2-1
D gene: .
V gene: TRBV7-9
CDR3 protein: CASSPAGNNEQFF
CDR3 DNA: TGTGCCAGCAGCCCAGCCGGGAACAATGAGCAGTTCTTC

clone size: once
J gene: TRBJ2-2
D gene: .
V gene: TRBV4-3
CDR3 protein: CASSPSSTAGELFF
CDR3 DNA: TGCGCCAGCAGTCCCTCATCTACCGCCGGGGAGCTGTTTTTT

clone size: .
J gene: TRBJ1-1
D gene: .
V gene: TRBV13
CDR3 protein: CASSPPGGMNTEAFF
CDR3 DNA: TGTGCCAGCAGCCCCCCCGGAGGGATGAACACTGAAGCTTTCTTT

clone size: .
J gene: TRBJ1-3
D gene: TRBD1
V gene: TRBV2
CDR3 protein: CASSSTGWLDTIYF
CDR3 DNA: TGTGCCAGCAGTTCGACAGGGTGGTTGGACACCATATATTTT

clone size: .
J gene: TRBJ2-1
D gene: TRBD2
V gene: TRBV29-1
CDR3 protein: CSVEGTSGRRYEQFF
CDR3 DNA: TGCAGCGTTGAGGGGACTAGCGGGAGGAGGTATGAGCAGTTCTTC

clone size: .
J gene: TRBJ1-5
D gene: .
V gene: TRBV15
CDR3 protein: CATSRDRVPNQPQHF
CDR3 DNA: TGTGCCACCAGCAGAGATAGGGTCCCCAATCAGCCCCAGCATTTT

clone size: once
J gene: TRBJ1-5
D gene: .
V gene: TRBV7-6
CDR3 protein: CASSLGDGPNQPQHF
CDR3 DNA: TGTGCCAGCAGCTTAGGGGATGGGCCCAATCAGCCCCAGCATTTT

clone size: .
J gene: TRBJ1-2
D gene: .
V gene: TRBV18
CDR3 protein: CASSPSDARGYTF
CDR3 DNA: TGTGCCAGCTCACCCTCGGACGCGAGGGGCTACACCTTC

clone size: .
J gene: TRBJ1-5
D gene: TRBD1
V gene: TRBV7-9
CDR3 protein: CASSSEWDRGGWGNQPQHF
CDR3 DNA: TGTGCCAGCAGCTCAGAGTGGGACAGGGGTGGGTGGGGCAATCAGCCCCAGCATTTT

clone size: .
J gene: TRBJ1-2
D gene: .
V gene: TRBV30
CDR3 protein: CAWSPGRNYGYTF
CDR3 DNA: TGTGCCTGGAGTCCAGGAAGGAACTATGGCTACACCTTC

clone size: .
J gene: TRBJ1-2
D gene: TRBD1
V gene: TRBV6-5
CDR3 protein: CASSYSARGSGYTF
CDR3 DNA: TGTGCCAGCAGTTACTCGGCCAGGGGGTCTGGCTACACCTTC

clone size: .
J gene: TRBJ1-1
D gene: .
V gene: TRBV30
CDR3 protein: CAWSLDTEAFF
CDR3 DNA: TGTGCCTGGAGTTTGGACACTGAAGCTTTCTTT

clone size: .
J gene: TRBJ2-1
D gene: TRBD2
V gene: TRBV6-4
CDR3 protein: CASSDSGGGANEQFF
CDR3 DNA: TGTGCCAGCAGTGACTCGGGCGGGGGGGCCAATGAGCAGTTCTTC

clone size: .
J gene: TRBJ1-2
D gene: .
V gene: TRBV5-1
CDR3 protein: CASSLRSGIENYGYTF
CDR3 DNA: TGCGCCAGCAGCTTACGTAGCGGGATAGAAAACTATGGCTACACCTTC

clone size: .
J gene: TRBJ1-5
D gene: TRBD1
V gene: TRBV18
CDR3 protein: CASSGTGGSNQPQHF
CDR3 DNA: TGTGCCAGCTCCGGGACAGGGGGCAGCAATCAGCCCCAGCATTTT

clone size: .
J gene: TRBJ1-1
D gene: .
V gene: TRBV30
CDR3 protein: CAWRDGIMNTEAFF
CDR3 DNA: TGTGCCTGGAGGGACGGAATCATGAACACTGAAGCTTTCTTT